The 3 T cell receptor beta chains in this list originate from one sample, sequenced in a study of spatial heterogeneity in lung cancer. Whole-study findings and limits: Tracking of tumor mutation counts was seen in expanded intratumoral alpha and beta TCR counts.

TCRdb reanalysed the 5' RACE reads using MiXCR and keeps one entry per CDR3 protein. The repertoire includes about 10,000 distinct CDR3 sequences, 6.3% of them detected once, and roughly 6.9% sits in the top ten. The antigens of these receptors remain unknown. Stated time point: sample taken at primary tumor resection. The specimen was lung tumor tissue, collected at surgery. The receptors stem from a female donor with early-stage non-small cell lung cancer.

This clonotype was picked up many times. V is TRBV18 and J is TRBJ1-1; D possibly corresponds to TRBD1 (5 bases). The CDR3 covers 15 residues. V was trimmed by 2 bases and J by 2 bases, leaving 12 bases between them. CDR1 is KGHSH, CDR2 LQKENI, per germline. The CDR3 nucleotides read TGTGCCAGCTCACCATCGCAGGGTTCCAACACTGAAGCTTTCTTT. This codes for CASSPSQGSNTEAFF.

The CDR3 region has the DNA TGTGCCAGCAGCTGGGAACCGGGACAGGGTGATAATGAGCAGTTCTTC. Its translation: CASSWEPGQGDNEQFF. The V and J genes are TRBV28 and TRBJ2-1; 9 bases align to TRBD1. Looked up from germline, CDR1 is MDHEN and CDR2 is SYDVKM. The CDR3 is made up of 16 amino acids. Germline trimming cut 6 bases from V and 7 bases from J; bases unmatched to any gene: 13.

In this sample, this clonotype turned up many times. This chain connects TRBV7-9 to TRBJ2-5; D uncertain. The CDR3 consists of 14 residues. CDR1 SEHNR and CDR2 FQNEAQ come from the germline V gene (reference sequence). V lost 8 bases, J lost 7 bases, and 20 bases lay in between. The CDR3 here is CASAYLDGKGTQYF. The CDR3 DNA sequence: TGTGCCAGCGCTTACCTGGACGGAAAGGGGACCCAGTACTTC. The full variable domain, completed using reference TRBV7-9 and TRBJ2-5, is DTGVSQNPRHKITKRGQNVTFRCDPISEHNRLYWYRQTLGQGPEFLTYFQNEAQLEKSRLLSDRFSAERPKGSFSTLEIQRTEQGDSAMYLCASAYLDGKGTQYFGPGTRLLVL.